This T cell receptor (beta chain) came from a study of T cell changes during pregnancy in multiple sclerosis. Method: immunoSEQ multiplex PCR; TCRdb's copy keeps in-frame clones and lacks some. The repertoire holds about 45,000 clones, 85% to 90% seen once, with under 2% in the top ten. Trimming cost V 4 bases and J 3 bases; bases outside gene matches: 5. This CDR3 is built from 17 residues. Germline V gene sequence: CDR1 LNHDA, CDR2 SQIVND (reference sequence). This TCR was recovered from a female donor with multiple sclerosis, enrolled in a pregnancy study. This specimen consisted of peripheral blood, obtained in the first trimester of pregnancy. The V and J genes are TRBV19 and TRBJ2-6; 11 bases are shared with TRBD2. CDR3 sequence: CASSTLAGGRGANVLTF. CDR3 sequence (DNA): TGTGCCAGTAGTACTCTAGCGGGGGGCCGTGGGGCCAACGTCCTGACTTTC.